Sequencing of this T cell receptor (beta chain) was carried out in a study of shared clonotypes between healthy human individuals. Across the whole study: The study drew on a couple of women and a few men aged 18 to 49 as donors. Overall study results and limits: Clonotypes which were not shared had lower generation probabilities than clonotypes that all four donors shared. Larger estimated richness was generally seen in naive subsets than in memory subsets.

The CDR3 is made up of 15 amino acids. The V gene's germline CDR1 is SGHAT and CDR2 FQNNGV. Here immunoSEQ multiplex PCR was the method, and the copy in TCRdb shows in-frame clones only, minus some. There are 600,000 to 750,000 clones in the sample; around 77% occur only once, and around 1.7% lies in the top ten. This clone has more than one count but fewer than ten. Antigen unknown. One end of the junction is discordant with germline, which a read error may explain. Sequences were obtained from memory CD4+ T cells sorted from blood. Regarding subset: CD45RA-negative fraction. V gene TRBV11-2 combines with J gene TRBJ1-1; D not resolved. The receptor's source is a woman under 40 in good health. The CDR3 coding sequence is TGCGCGACCATACGGGCGGCAGGAGCAAACACTGAAGCTTTCTTT. This sequence encodes CATIRAAGANTEAFF.